This T cell receptor (beta chain) derives from a study of blood T cell repertoires in COVID-19. Study summary: Material from acute and convalescent COVID-19 was sourced from the United States, Italy and Spain. The analysed material was cDNA or gDNA that came from T cells, B-cell-depleted T cells, or PBMCs.

Study processing details: The authors estimated nucleated cell counts from reference gene primer amplification. The table came from immunoSEQ multiplex PCR; TCRdb's copy has only in-frame clones and leaves some out. From that table come the V and J calls and clone size; the DNA was used to work out D and trimming. The sample has more than 150,000 clones, around 87% seen once. V dropped 5 bases and J dropped 6; count of bases not matched to a gene: 6. Germline CDR1 LNHDA, CDR2 SQIVND (reference sequence). The CDR3 sequence is 14 residues long. This sequence was found in a man between 18 and 29 years old with acute or convalescent COVID-19. The sample taken for sequencing was peripheral blood. The V call is TRBV19, the J call TRBJ1-2; 10 bases are a match to TRBD1. CDR3 in DNA: TGTGCCAGTAGTTTCGGGACAGGGGTTGATGGCTACACCTTC. Protein product: CASSFGTGVDGYTF.